The clone carrying this T cell receptor beta chain was seen at least ten times. This specimen belongs to a study of blood T cells in healthy people across ages. This CDR3 comprises 12 residues. Looked up from germline, CDR1 is DFQATT and CDR2 is SNEGSKA (reference sequence). The ends were cut back, 3 bases at V and 5 bases at J, with 10 bases in the middle. Combining a sample-barcoded 5' primer with a J-beta primer mix, a second PCR ran for roughly 7 to 11 cycles. Any given sample supplied a minimum of 3 million CDR3-containing paired-end reads. MiXCR, run by TCRdb on the 5' RACE reads, gives a single entry per CDR3 protein. The table has roughly 800,000 distinct CDR3 sequences, about three fifths seen once.

The sample taken for sequencing was blood. This sequence was found in a young man in good health. The chain couples TRBV20-1 to TRBJ2-5, with D unresolved. The CDR3 loop reads CSASGGRETQYF. CDR3 bases: TGCAGTGCTAGCGGCGGACGGGAGACCCAGTACTTC.